Presented here are 6 T cell receptor beta chains from one specimen sequenced in a study of cytomegalovirus exposure and HLA in healthy donors. PCR used 60 Vbeta primers and 13 Jbeta primers. Profiled with immunoSEQ multiplex PCR; TCRdb holds only in-frame clones, not every one. The sample's table shows under 150,000 clones. The specimen sequenced was PBMCs. These receptors originate from a woman between 35 and 50 years old in good health and CMV-seronegative.

The V gene is TRBV29-1, the J gene TRBJ1-5; D unresolved. Germline CDR1 and CDR2: SQVTM and ANQGSEA. The CDR3 contains 14 residues. Trimming stripped 5 bases from V and 2 bases from J, with 13 bases between. The CDR3 loop reads CSVLGVIGNQPQHF. Written as DNA, the CDR3 is TGCAGCGTTTTAGGAGTGATCGGCAATCAGCCCCAGCATTTT.

The chain links TRBV27 to TRBJ2-3; D is unresolved. With 6 bases removed from V and 1 base from J, the gap between germline ends came to 8 bases. Germline V gene lookup returns CDR1 MNHEY and CDR2 SMNVEV (reference sequence). The CDR3 runs 13 residues. The DNA of the CDR3 is TGTGCCAGCAGCGAGAGCCGCACAGATACGCAGTATTTT. It specifies CASSESRTDTQYF.

The V call is TRBV6-4, the J call TRBJ2-1; TRBD2 aligns across 10 bases. Losses at the gene ends were 2 bases for V and 2 bases for J; bases not matched to a gene: 0. Per germline, CDR1 MRHNA and CDR2 SNTAGT. This CDR3 spans 15 amino acids. The CDR3 DNA reads TGTGCCAGCAGTGACAGCGGGGGGGCCTACAATGAGCAGTTCTTC. This encodes CASSDSGGAYNEQFF.

The chain carries TRBV11-2 and TRBJ2-5, with D perhaps TRBD2 (5 bases). Germline loops: CDR1 SGHAT, CDR2 FQNNGV. The V end lost 4 bases, the J end lost 5 bases, and 20 bases lay between the germline ends. The CDR3 spans 16 residues. The CDR3 sequence: CASSSPRDKVLETQYF. CDR3 nucleotides: TGTGCCAGCAGCTCACCCCGGGATAAGGTTCTGGAGACCCAGTACTTC.

The chain is built from TRBV19 and TRBJ2-2, with D perhaps matching TRBD2 (6 bases). Per the germline V gene, CDR1 is LNHDA and CDR2 is SQIVND (reference sequence). This CDR3 is 13 amino acids long. The ends were cut back, 5 bases at V and 7 bases at J, with 11 bases in the middle. The CDR3 DNA reads as TGTGCCAGTAGTGCCTTGGGAGGCGGGGAGCTGTTTTTT. Protein sequence: CASSALGGGELFF. Using reference TRBV19 and TRBJ2-2 for the parts outside the CDR3, the full variable domain is DGGITQSPKYLFRKEGQNVTLSCEQNLNHDAMYWYRQDPGQGLRLIYYSQIVNDFQKGDIAEGYSVSREKKESFPLTVTSAQKNPTAFYLCASSALGGGELFFGEGSRLTVL.

The genes are TRBV27 and TRBJ1-2; D possibly corresponds to TRBD1 (6 bases). V dropped 5 bases and J dropped 4 bases, with 20 bases sitting between them. Germline V gene sequence: CDR1 MNHEY, CDR2 SMNVEV (reference sequence). The length of the CDR3 is 16 residues. This CDR3 is CASSRSSQGQFYGYTF. The CDR3 DNA is TGTGCCAGCAGTCGATCATCACAGGGACAATTCTATGGCTACACCTTC.